This T cell receptor (beta chain) is drawn from a study of blood T cell repertoires in COVID-19. Original processing methods: From reference gene primer amplification, estimates of nucleated cell counts were derived. This table comes from immunoSEQ multiplex PCR, and its TCRdb copy is limited to in-frame clones, with some not included. V, J and clone size were drawn from that table, and D and trimming were deduced from the DNA. The sample includes 300,000 to 400,000 clones, more than 70% of them seen just once. Trimming cost V 3 bases and J 3 bases; bases outside gene matches: 17. This CDR3 is 19 amino acids long. Germline assignment: CDR1 SGDLS and CDR2 YYNGEE.

The TCR originated in a woman aged 18 to 35 who had recovered from COVID-19. Sequencing input: PBMCs or T cells enriched from blood (not recorded which). The chain carries TRBV9 and TRBJ2-1, with 8 positions matching TRBD2. Here the CDR3 reads CASSARRGAPGTSYNEQFF. CDR3 DNA: TGTGCCAGCAGCGCGCGCCGCGGAGCTCCCGGGACTAGCTACAATGAGCAGTTCTTC.